This T cell receptor (beta chain) stems from a study of post-analysis software for immune sequencing data. General observations from the study: Compared against controls, patients with multiple sclerosis displayed significantly lower normalized Chao1 diversity. Relative to controls, patients had five TRBV segments at higher frequency, with TRBV5-6, TRBV5-1 and TRBV20-1 among these.

Each TCR beta cDNA library carried unique molecular identifiers. Using its own MiXCR run on the PCR reads, TCRdb lists one record per CDR3 protein. The table records 600,000 to 700,000 distinct CDR3 sequences, 59% of them present only once. There are 15 residues in the CDR3. Germline lookup yields CDR1 SQVTM and CDR2 ANQGSEA. Note on this clonotype: What it recognizes is unknown.

Sequenced input: blood. The TCR originated in a girl aged 2 to 10 with multiple sclerosis. The chain couples TRBV29-1 to TRBJ2-4; TRBD1 agrees at 8 bases. The DNA end favors TRBJ2-7, so the J call may be wrong. CDR3 in amino acids: CSVELAGGAFHEQYF. CDR3 in DNA: TGCAGCGTTGAACTAGCAGGGGGCGCGTTCCACGAGCAGTACTTC.